Each of the 27 T cell receptor beta chains below was sequenced from the same sample in a study of chemoradiotherapy in HPV16-positive cancers. The method was immunoSEQ multiplex PCR; TCRdb's version includes in-frame clones alone and lacks a portion of them. Among about 5,400 clones listed, 85% were seen once. The source was tumor tissue, collected from a patient who underwent chemoradiotherapy. These receptors all stem from a human donor with HPV-associated anogenital cancer.

This rearrangement joins TRBV5-1 to TRBJ2-1; 11 nucleotides align to TRBD2. V lost 0 bases to trimming and J lost 5 bases; unmatched junction nucleotides: 4. There are 16 residues in the CDR3. The germline V gene encodes CDR1 SGHRS and CDR2 YFSETQ. DNA for the CDR3: TGCGCCAGCAGCTTGGCTAGCGGGGGGATACACAATGAGCAGTTCTTC. Encoded protein: CASSLASGGIHNEQFF.

V usage is TRBV5-1 and J usage is TRBJ1-2, with 12 nucleotides matching TRBD1. There are 15 residues in the CDR3. V trimming: 4 bases; J trimming: 5 bases; junction bases outside the gene matches: 6. Germline-derived CDR1 and CDR2 are SGHRS and YFSETQ. DNA for the CDR3: TGCGCCAGCAGCCAGGGGACAGGGGGCTTTTATGGCTACACCTTC. Amino acid sequence: CASSQGTGGFYGYTF.

The CDR3 protein is CASSLVRGQGWADTQYF. The CDR3, as DNA: TGTGCCAGCAGCTTAGTACGTGGACAGGGTTGGGCAGATACGCAGTATTTT. This chain connects TRBV7-9 to TRBJ2-3; TRBD1 matches 8 bases. After removal of 1 base from V and 4 bases from J, the junction contained 10 bases not matched to a gene. In germline, CDR1 is SEHNR, CDR2 FQNEAQ (reference sequence). The CDR3 contains 17 residues.

The CDR3 region is CASSLGLADLETQYF. As DNA, the CDR3 is TGTGCCAGCAGCTTGGGACTAGCGGATTTGGAGACCCAGTACTTC. The chain links TRBV5-5 to TRBJ2-5; 9 bases agree with TRBD2. Germline CDR1 and CDR2: SGHKS and YYEKEE (reference sequence). The CDR3 is 15 amino acids. V lost 0 bases to trimming and J lost 5 bases; unmatched junction nucleotides: 5.

For the CDR3, the DNA is TGTGCCAGCAGCACGATGGGCACTGAAGCTTTCTTT. Amino acid sequence: CASSTMGTEAFF. V is TRBV7-9 and J is TRBJ1-1; D not resolved. Germline V gene sequence: CDR1 SEHNR, CDR2 FQNEAQ (reference sequence). Trimming stripped 5 bases from V and 4 bases from J, with 8 bases between. CDR3 length: 12 amino acids.

The J gene is TRBJ2-7, the V gene TRBV5-5; no clear D. V dropped 5 bases and J dropped 0 bases, with 15 bases sitting between them. Germline-derived CDR1 and CDR2 are SGHKS and YYEKEE (reference sequence). CDR3 length: 15 amino acids. CDR3 amino acids: CASSWQDRRSYEQYF. The CDR3 DNA sequence: TGTGCCAGCAGTTGGCAGGACCGCCGCTCCTACGAGCAGTACTTC.

The gene calls are TRBV27 and TRBJ1-4, with a possible D match to TRBD1 (5 bases). CDR3 length: 16 amino acids. The germline gives CDR1 MNHEY, CDR2 SMNVEV (reference sequence). V gave up 0 bases and J gave up 7 bases, with 15 bases separating them. This CDR3 reads CASSLSLGAVGEKLFF. The CDR3 coding sequence is TGTGCCAGCAGTTTATCGCTCGGGGCGGTGGGTGAAAAACTGTTTTTT.

The gene calls are TRBV6-5 and TRBJ1-6; 7 bases map to TRBD1. The V segment lost 4 bases and the J segment 9 bases; nucleotides outside the gene matches: 6. This CDR3 contains 14 residues. In germline, CDR1 is MNHEY, CDR2 SVGAGI. The DNA of the CDR3 is TGTGCCAGCAGTTTACAGGGGAGGGTTTCACCCCTCCACTTT. Residues: CASSLQGRVSPLHF.

This CDR3 is CASSLGQGPGNTIYF. The CDR3 DNA reads as TGTGCCAGCAGCCTCGGACAGGGCCCTGGAAACACCATATATTTT. The chain employs TRBV7-8 and TRBJ1-3; the match to TRBD1 covers 8 bases. Germline CDR1 is SGHVS and CDR2 is FQNEAQ. Losses at the gene ends were 5 bases for V and 2 bases for J; bases not matched to a gene: 5. The CDR3 runs to 15 residues.

The V call is TRBV27, the J call TRBJ1-1, with TRBD1 identical over 9 bases. V was clipped by 7 bases and J by 0 bases; unmatched bases: 6. The CDR3 is 15 residues long. The germline V gene has CDR1 MNHEY and CDR2 SMNVEV (reference sequence). CDR3 coding DNA: TGTGCCAGCAAACAGACAGGGGGGATGAACACTGAAGCTTTCTTT. This codes for CASKQTGGMNTEAFF.

The chain joins TRBV15 to TRBJ1-3, with D unclear. The CDR3 has 19 residues. Germline V gives CDR1 LNHNV, CDR2 YYDKDF (reference sequence). Trimming took 1 base from V and 1 from J, leaving 20 bases between them. The DNA for the CDR3 is TGTGCCACCAGCAGAGCCGGCGCGTTCGGAGTAAGTTCTGGAAACACCATATATTTT. It yields the protein CATSRAGAFGVSSGNTIYF.

The chain recombines TRBV15 with TRBJ2-3, with D uncertain. The V end was cut by 0 bases, the J end by 6 bases, with 7 bases between. The CDR3 is made up of 13 amino acids. Germline-derived CDR1 and CDR2 are LNHNV and YYDKDF (reference sequence). The CDR3 DNA sequence: TGTGCCACCAGCAGAGAGAGAATGGATACGCAGTATTTT. This sequence encodes CATSRERMDTQYF.

This chain joins TRBV10-3 and TRBJ1-2; D uncertain. The V end lost 3 bases, the J end lost 5 bases, and 10 bases lay between the germline ends. CDR1 and CDR2 from the germline V gene are ENHRY and SYGVKD. The CDR3 runs to 13 residues. CDR3 loop: CAISDTKRYGYTF. CDR3 DNA: TGTGCCATCAGTGATACCAAGCGTTATGGCTACACCTTC.

The chain couples TRBV18 to TRBJ2-3; the D gene is possibly TRBD2 (7 bases). The CDR3 loop spans 14 amino acids. Germline V gene data show CDR1 as KGHSH and CDR2 as LQKENI. The V end lost 6 bases, the J end lost 7 bases, and 17 bases lay between the germline ends. The CDR3 reads CASSPGGRRHTQYF. The CDR3 DNA reads TGTGCCAGCTCCCCGGGGGGCCGCCGGCATACGCAGTATTTT.

This clone was observed a single time. The chain joins TRBV15 to TRBJ2-5; perhaps TRBD2 as D (5 bases). V was trimmed by 0 bases and J by 1 base, leaving 9 bases between them. Germline V gene lookup returns CDR1 LNHNV and CDR2 YYDKDF (reference sequence). The CDR3 contains 15 residues. The CDR3 loop is CATSRDRERQETQYF. The CDR3 DNA reads TGTGCCACCAGCAGAGATAGGGAGCGCCAAGAGACCCAGTACTTC. Filled out from reference TRBV15 and TRBJ2-5, the complete variable domain reads DAMVIQNPRYQVTQFGKPVTLSCSQTLNHNVMYWYQQKSSQAPKLLFHYYDKDFNNEADTPDNFQSRRPNTSFCFLDIRSPGLGDTAMYLCATSRDRERQETQYFGPGTRLLVL.

In its sample, this clone was seen a few times. DNA of the CDR3: TGTGCCAGCAGTGAAGAGGGCAACCGCTATGGCTACACCTTC. Protein: CASSEEGNRYGYTF. The genes are TRBV6-1 and TRBJ1-2; D ambiguous. The CDR3 covers 14 residues. Per the germline V gene, CDR1 is MNHNS and CDR2 is SASEGT. Between the trimmed V and J ends, which lost 1 base and 4 bases, there was a span of 10 bases.

This clone is a singleton in its sample. This chain joins TRBV11-2 and TRBJ2-7; no firm D call. The germline gives CDR1 SGHAT, CDR2 FQNNGV. The CDR3 runs to 12 residues. Trimming left V 0 bases short and J 11 bases short, with 11 bases between. CDR3 bases: TGTGCCAGCAGCTTAGAGGCGAGCGCAGAGTACTTC. Residues: CASSLEASAEYF. Using reference TRBV11-2 and TRBJ2-7 for the parts outside the CDR3, the full variable domain is EAGVAQSPRYKIIEKRQSVAFWCNPISGHATLYWYQQILGQGPKLLIQFQNNGVVDDSQLPKDRFSAERLKGVDSTLKIQPAKLEDSAVYLCASSLEASAEYFGPGTRLTVT.

The V gene is TRBV15, the J gene TRBJ1-3; a weak D match, TRBD1 (6 bases). The CDR3 is made up of 13 amino acids. The germline V gene has CDR1 LNHNV and CDR2 YYDKDF (reference sequence). V was cut by 8 bases and J by 3 bases, with 11 bases left in between. The CDR3: CATQQGSGNTIYF. In DNA form, the CDR3 reads TGTGCCACCCAGCAGGGGAGTGGAAACACCATATATTTT.

DNA for the CDR3: TGTGCCAGCAGACCACAGCGGGCTTATTCACCCCTCCACTTT. This codes for CASRPQRAYSPLHF. This chain joins TRBV27 and TRBJ1-6; D not certain. CDR1 and CDR2 from the germline V gene are MNHEY and SMNVEV (reference sequence). Trimming shortened V by 6 bases and J by 8 bases, and 14 bases separated the two germline ends. This CDR3 has 14 amino acids.

Only a few counts were recorded for this clone. The chain is built from TRBV10-3 and TRBJ2-7; 9 nucleotides line up with TRBD1. This CDR3 is 16 amino acids long. J was trimmed by 0 bases and V by 4 bases; bases with no gene match: 7. Germline lookup yields CDR1 ENHRY and CDR2 SYGVKD. This chain's CDR3 is CAISGTGALSSYEQYF. The DNA for the CDR3 is TGTGCCATCAGTGGGACAGGGGCCCTCTCCTCCTACGAGCAGTACTTC.

The CDR3 DNA follows: TGCAGCGTTAGACTAGCGGTGAACACCGGGGAGCTGTTTTTT. It encodes CSVRLAVNTGELFF. The rearrangement links TRBV29-1 to TRBJ2-2; 9 positions match TRBD2. The CDR3 spans 14 residues. The germline V gene has CDR1 SQVTM and CDR2 ANQGSEA. Trimming at V came to 5 bases and at J to 1 base, leaving 2 bases not matched to a gene.

The genes are TRBV7-2 and TRBJ1-6; perhaps TRBD1 as D (6 bases). From germline, CDR1 is SGHTA and CDR2 FQGNSA. V lost 5 bases and J lost 8, with 16 bases in between. The length of the CDR3 is 15 residues. In nucleotides, the CDR3 is TGTGCCAGCAGCCCTACAGGGCGGAAGGATTCACCCCTCCACTTT. This encodes CASSPTGRKDSPLHF.

The rearrangement uses TRBV30 and TRBJ1-2; maybe TRBD1 (6 bases). Trimming took 3 bases from V and 5 from J, leaving 7 bases between them. The CDR3 consists of 11 residues. Germline V CDR1 and CDR2: GTSNPN, SVGIG (reference sequence). CDR3 protein: CAWSQGYGYTF. DNA for the CDR3: TGTGCCTGGAGCCAGGGGTATGGCTACACCTTC.

The CDR3 is CASRGDHGSYEQYF. The CDR3 nucleotides are TGTGCCAGCAGGGGGGACCATGGTAGCTACGAGCAGTACTTC. V and J are TRBV2 and TRBJ2-7; D possibly uses TRBD1 or TRBD2 (5 bases each). CDR1 is SNHLY and CDR2 is FYNNEI in the germline V gene. This CDR3 contains 14 residues. The V and J ends lost 6 bases and 3 bases respectively, with 15 bases between them.

The J gene is TRBJ2-3, the V gene TRBV30; 7 bases fit TRBD2. Trimming removed 3 bases from V and 3 bases from J; junction bases left unmatched: 9. CDR1 is GTSNPN and CDR2 is SVGIG in the germline V gene (reference sequence). CDR3 length: 15 residues. In DNA form, the CDR3 reads TGTGCCTGGAGGGGAGCGGGGAAAAGGACAGATACGCAGTATTTT. Translating gives CAWRGAGKRTDTQYF.

This clone has only one observation. The chain uses TRBV2 and TRBJ1-1; D is undetermined. The CDR3 covers 12 residues. The V end was cut by 5 bases, the J end by 4 bases, with 8 bases between. Germline V gene lookup returns CDR1 SNHLY and CDR2 FYNNEI. For the CDR3, the DNA is TGTGCCAGCAGTTTAGGGTTCACTGAAGCTTTCTTT. Protein: CASSLGFTEAFF.

This clone was seen only once. J is TRBJ2-2 and V is TRBV6-5; TRBD2 might be the D (5 bases). The CDR3 contains 16 residues. The V and J ends lost 0 bases and 2 bases respectively, with 10 bases between them. The V gene's germline CDR1 is MNHEY and CDR2 SVGAGI. The CDR3 is CASSYSGGFNTGELFF. The DNA of the CDR3 is TGTGCCAGCAGTTACTCAGGCGGGTTTAACACCGGGGAGCTGTTTTTT.